The subject of this entry is one T cell receptor beta chain. As yet, its antigen is unknown. These data come from a study of CD8 T cell repertoires and HIV-1 epitope variants. The CDR3 loop spans 15 amino acids. Germline CDR1 is KGHSH and CDR2 is LQKENI. V lost 4 bases and J lost 2; bases outside the gene matches: 5. Clones were read by immunoSEQ multiplex PCR, and TCRdb kept only the in-frame ones, dropping some. The sample consists of about 4,100 clones, under 70% of them appearing once. The sequenced sample was cultured CD8+ T cells derived from PBMCs. This TCR was recovered from a male donor with HIV. The chain is built from TRBV18 and TRBJ2-7; 10 nucleotides line up with TRBD1. In DNA, the CDR3 is TGTGCCAGCTCACAATACGGACAGGGGGCCTACGAGCAGTACTTC. Amino acids: CASSQYGQGAYEQYF.